This passage covers 22 T cell receptor beta chains from one sample sequenced in a study of shared clonotypes between healthy human individuals (dated by TCRdb to about 2020). The library was built by means of the immunoSEQ multiplex PCR assay. This immuneACCESS table, as held by TCRdb, lists in-frame sequences with V and J called but not all clones. Of the missing ones, under half trace to an unresolved V gene in checked studies; the others have no known cause. A total of 450,000 to 500,000 clones appear in this sample, around 80% of them only once. The ten largest clones add up to approximately 12% of the sample. Sequencing was performed on PBMCs. The receptors derive from a woman in her forties in good health. Some clones in this sample may be carry-over from other donors' samples.

This clone showed up just a few times. The chain is built from TRBV7-2 and TRBJ2-2; 9 bases align to TRBD2. The junction had 12 bases not matched to a gene; V was cut back by 5 bases and J by 5 bases. CDR1 is SGHTA and CDR2 is FQGNSA in the germline V gene. CDR3 length: 17 amino acids. The CDR3 DNA reads as TGTGCCAGCAGCCCCGAGGGACTAGCTTCATCAACCGGGGAGCTGTTTTTT. The encoded protein is CASSPEGLASSTGELFF.

The chain combines TRBV19 with TRBJ2-7, with TRBD1 matching 9 bases. CDR1 LNHDA and CDR2 SQIVND come from the germline V gene (reference sequence). The CDR3 has 15 residues. The ends lost 5 bases at V and 4 bases at J; junction bases unmatched: 9. The CDR3 DNA is TGTGCCAGTAGTTTATCCGGGGACAGGGTTTACGAGCAGTACTTC. As protein: CASSLSGDRVYEQYF. Variable domain in full (rest from reference TRBV19 and TRBJ2-7): DGGITQSPKYLFRKEGQNVTLSCEQNLNHDAMYWYRQDPGQGLRLIYYSQIVNDFQKGDIAEGYSVSREKKESFPLTVTSAQKNPTAFYLCASSLSGDRVYEQYFGPGTRLTVT.

This chain connects TRBV2 to TRBJ2-5, with 12 bases fitting TRBD1. J was trimmed by 11 bases and V by 7 bases; bases with no gene match: 11. Germline CDR1 reads SNHLY; CDR2 reads FYNNEI. The CDR3 covers 14 residues. The CDR3 nucleotides are TGTGCCAGCACCCCGGGACAGGGGGCGTGGGAGCAGTACTTC. Protein product: CASTPGQGAWEQYF.

The chain combines TRBV11-2 with TRBJ2-1, with a weak D call TRBD2 (5 bases). V lost 5 bases and J lost 2, with 10 bases in between. The CDR3 consists of 14 residues. Germline assignment: CDR1 SGHAT and CDR2 FQNNGV. The CDR3 region has the DNA TGTGCCAGCAGCCCCAGTAGCGCCTACAATGAGCAGTTCTTC. Its translation is CASSPSSAYNEQFF. Variable domain in full (rest from reference TRBV11-2 and TRBJ2-1): EAGVAQSPRYKIIEKRQSVAFWCNPISGHATLYWYQQILGQGPKLLIQFQNNGVVDDSQLPKDRFSAERLKGVDSTLKIQPAKLEDSAVYLCASSPSSAYNEQFFGPGTRLTVL.

As concerns this clone: This sample also contains other DNA sequences that code for the same CDR3. This chain links TRBV2 with TRBJ2-3; 8 nucleotides line up with TRBD2. The CDR3 covers 14 residues. The germline V gene encodes CDR1 SNHLY and CDR2 FYNNEI. V lost 7 bases, J lost 1 base, and 4 bases stayed unmatched. In DNA, the CDR3 is TGTGCCAGCAATCCGACTAGCGGCACAGATACGCAGTATTTT. This sequence encodes CASNPTSGTDTQYF.

The chain has TRBV11-2 and TRBJ2-1; D might be TRBD2 (5 bases). The CDR3 has 14 residues. V lost 1 base and J lost 7, with 11 bases in between. The germline V gene encodes CDR1 SGHAT and CDR2 FQNNGV. Written as DNA, the CDR3 is TGTGCCAGCAGCTTAGGGACTGCCATTAATGAGCAGTTCTTC. This translates into CASSLGTAINEQFF.

V and J are TRBV28 and TRBJ1-1; no clear D gene. This CDR3 spans 12 amino acids. V was trimmed by 1 base and J by 2 bases, leaving 2 bases between them. Germline V lookup: CDR1 MDHEN, CDR2 SYDVKM. CDR3 amino acids: CASSLSNTEAFF. CDR3 DNA sequence: TGTGCCAGCAGTTTATCAAACACTGAAGCTTTCTTT.

The rearrangement links TRBV7-9 to TRBJ1-2, with D perhaps matching TRBD1 (5 bases). Per germline, CDR1 SEHNR and CDR2 FQNEAQ (reference sequence). This CDR3 has 13 residues. V was trimmed by 5 bases and J by 7 bases, leaving 14 bases between them. CDR3 in DNA: TGTGCCAGCAGCGCAGGGAAGGAATCTGGCTACACCTTC. Its protein is CASSAGKESGYTF.

This clone was recorded at least ten times. Other DNA sequences from this sample encode an identical CDR3 as well. DNA of the CDR3: TGTGCCAGCAGCTTGGTAGGGGGCGGGCCCCAGCATTTT. Translation: CASSLVGGGPQHF. The rearrangement joins TRBV5-5 to TRBJ1-5; 7 bases match TRBD1. Trimming took 0 bases from V and 9 from J; bases not matched to a gene: 3. Germline-derived CDR1 and CDR2 are SGHKS and YYEKEE (reference sequence). This CDR3 comprises 13 residues.

The chain uses TRBV18 and TRBJ2-7; TRBD2 might be the D (6 bases). Germline V gene sequence: CDR1 KGHSH, CDR2 LQKENI. Trimming removed 6 bases at V and 5 bases at J, with 17 bases between. This CDR3 region has 14 residues. DNA of the CDR3: TGTGCCAGCTCGGGAGGACTGAAGCTCGACGAGCAGTACTTC. It encodes CASSGGLKLDEQYF.

This rearrangement joins TRBV9 to TRBJ1-4; a possible D gene is TRBD1 (5 bases). V was trimmed by 4 bases and J by 8 bases, leaving 12 bases between them. CDR3 length: 13 residues. Germline V gene data show CDR1 as SGDLS and CDR2 as YYNGEE. The CDR3 sequence is CASSPTGEEKLFF. CDR3 bases: TGTGCCAGCAGCCCCACGGGGGAGGAAAAACTGTTTTTT.

This clone was seen a handful of times. This chain uses TRBV11-2 with TRBJ1-3; D is unclear. Trimming took off 5 bases at V and 3 bases at J, with 11 bases between the two ends. Germline assignment: CDR1 SGHAT and CDR2 FQNNGV. The CDR3 loop spans 14 amino acids. The CDR3 loop is CASSPTPRGNTIYF. The CDR3 DNA sequence: TGTGCCAGCAGCCCCACCCCACGTGGAAACACCATATATTTT. The full variable domain, its missing parts supplied by reference TRBV11-2 and TRBJ1-3, is EAGVAQSPRYKIIEKRQSVAFWCNPISGHATLYWYQQILGQGPKLLIQFQNNGVVDDSQLPKDRFSAERLKGVDSTLKIQPAKLEDSAVYLCASSPTPRGNTIYFGEGSWLTVV.

V and J are TRBV30 and TRBJ2-3, with D possibly matching TRBD2 (5 bases). The V and J ends lost 0 bases and 4 bases respectively, with 17 bases between them. The germline CDR1 and CDR2 sequences are GTSNPN and SVGIG (reference sequence). This CDR3 has 16 amino acids. The CDR3 DNA reads TGTGCCTGGAGTGTATCCCGAGGGTTGGGTTCAGATACGCAGTATTTT. Its protein product is CAWSVSRGLGSDTQYF.

The chain links TRBV7-9 to TRBJ2-7; D gene uncertain. V lost 2 bases to trimming and J lost 2 bases, with 7 bases between them. CDR3 length: 13 amino acids. The germline V gene encodes CDR1 SEHNR and CDR2 FQNEAQ (reference sequence). As DNA, the CDR3 is TGTGCCAGCAGCTTACAAGCAGCCTACGAGCAGTACTTC. Its protein product is CASSLQAAYEQYF.

The chain uses TRBV14 and TRBJ2-4; 8 nucleotides match TRBD1. V lost 4 bases and J lost 6; bases outside the gene matches: 5. Germline values: CDR1 SGHDN, CDR2 FVKESK. The CDR3 has 14 amino acids. CDR3 protein: CASSLTGGRNIQYF. DNA of the CDR3: TGTGCCAGCAGCCTCACAGGGGGGAGAAACATTCAGTACTTC.

This clone was picked up many times. V gene TRBV29-1 combines with J gene TRBJ1-1; D might be TRBD1 (5 bases). V lost 2 bases and J 1 base, leaving 8 bases between the germline ends. CDR3 length: 13 amino acids. Germline CDR1 is SQVTM and CDR2 is ANQGSEA. Here the CDR3 reads CSVEKGQNTEAFF. CDR3 DNA sequence: TGCAGCGTTGAAAAGGGGCAGAACACTGAAGCTTTCTTT.

This clone was found once. The chain is built from TRBV19 and TRBJ2-7; 9 bases map to TRBD1. The length of the CDR3 is 13 residues. Germline V gene sequence: CDR1 LNHDA, CDR2 SQIVND (reference sequence). J lost 6 bases, V lost 6 bases, and 6 bases had no gene match. For the CDR3, the DNA is TGTGCCAGTAGCCCCGGGACAGGGCGCGAGCAGTACTTC. Translated: CASSPGTGREQYF.

This clone was counted a single time. The genes are TRBV10-2 and TRBJ2-1; unclear D gene. Germline V gene sequence: CDR1 WSHSY, CDR2 SAAADI. V lost 7 bases to trimming and J lost 8 bases, with 15 bases between them. The CDR3 contains 13 residues. The CDR3 sequence: CASTPIGGYEQFF. The CDR3 nucleotides read TGCGCCAGCACTCCGATAGGCGGTTATGAGCAGTTCTTC.

This clone was seen repeatedly, ten times or more. The genes are TRBV28 and TRBJ1-1; 8 positions agree with TRBD1. Trimming removed 6 bases from V and 8 bases from J; junction bases left unmatched: 14. The germline gives CDR1 MDHEN, CDR2 SYDVKM. CDR3 length: 15 residues. The CDR3 DNA sequence: TGTGCCAGCAGCCCCTTTGCAGGGGGCATAGGGGAAGCTTTCTTT. It specifies CASSPFAGGIGEAFF.

The rearrangement links TRBV5-4 to TRBJ1-1; 10 bases align to TRBD1. The CDR3 sequence is 15 residues long. Germline V gene data show CDR1 as SGHNT and CDR2 as YYREEE (reference sequence). V lost 4 bases and J lost 4; bases outside the gene matches: 7. The DNA for the CDR3 is TGTGCCAGCAGCCGGCTGGGACAGGGGAGCACTGAAGCTTTCTTT. Amino acid sequence: CASSRLGQGSTEAFF.

The genes are TRBV5-6 and TRBJ1-3; D gene unclear. Per germline, CDR1 SGHDT and CDR2 YYEEEE. V was clipped by 0 bases and J by 2 bases, with 6 bases between them. The CDR3 is 14 amino acids. CDR3: CASSLAAPGNTIYF. CDR3 in DNA: TGTGCCAGCAGCTTGGCAGCTCCTGGAAACACCATATATTTT.

The chain has TRBV15 and TRBJ2-2, with TRBD1 identical over 9 bases. The length of the CDR3 is 16 residues. Germline CDR1 LNHNV, CDR2 YYDKDF (reference sequence). V trimming: 9 bases; J trimming: 5 bases; junction bases outside the gene matches: 13. CDR3 region: CATSRLTGGRTGELFF. CDR3 coding DNA: TGTGCCACGAGCCGCCTCACAGGGGGCCGGACCGGGGAGCTGTTTTTT.